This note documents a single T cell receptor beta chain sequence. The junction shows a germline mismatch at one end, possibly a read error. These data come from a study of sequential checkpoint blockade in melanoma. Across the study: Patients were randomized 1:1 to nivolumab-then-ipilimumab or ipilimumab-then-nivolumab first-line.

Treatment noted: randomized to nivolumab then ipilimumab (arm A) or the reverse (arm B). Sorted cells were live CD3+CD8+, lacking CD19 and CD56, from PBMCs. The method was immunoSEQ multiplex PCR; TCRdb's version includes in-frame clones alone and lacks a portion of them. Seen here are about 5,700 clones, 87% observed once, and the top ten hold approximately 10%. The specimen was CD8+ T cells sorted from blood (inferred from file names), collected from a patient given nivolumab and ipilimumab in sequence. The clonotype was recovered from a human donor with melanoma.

CDR3 sequence reads: CASSSGLQGAYSEQFF. In DNA, the CDR3 is TGTGCCAGCAGTTCGGGGCTCCAGGGGGCGTACAGTGAGCAGTTCTTC. The rearrangement joins TRBV6-5 to TRBJ2-1; 8 bases are a match to TRBD1. The length of the CDR3 is 16 residues. Germline loops: CDR1 MNHEY, CDR2 SVGAGI.